The 21 T cell receptor beta chains reported below all come from one sample, sequenced in a study of memory CD4+ T cells and cytomegalovirus serostatus. The sort gate was single viable CD3+CD4+CD8-CD45RO+ cells for memory CD4+ T cells. The table came from immunoSEQ multiplex PCR; TCRdb's copy has only in-frame clones and leaves some out. The data hold some 57,000 clones, with around 80% observed a single time. The sequenced sample consisted of memory CD4+ T cells from blood. The origin of the receptors is an adult in good health and CMV-seronegative.

The chain recombines TRBV9 with TRBJ2-3; D is unresolved. Trimming cost V 4 bases and J 4 bases, with 7 bases left between them. The CDR3 consists of 12 residues. Germline V gene sequence: CDR1 SGDLS, CDR2 YYNGEE. CDR3 nucleotides: TGTGCCAGCAGCCCTCGGGCAGATACGCAGTATTTT. Translated, it gives CASSPRADTQYF.

The gene calls are TRBV14 and TRBJ1-2; tentatively, D is TRBD1 (5 bases). Germline V gene data show CDR1 as SGHDN and CDR2 as FVKESK. V shed 2 bases and J shed 4 bases, with 17 bases lying between them. This CDR3 comprises 16 residues. The CDR3 sequence: CASSQIGTELRYGYTF. CDR3 nucleotides: TGTGCCAGCAGCCAAATCGGGACCGAACTTCGCTATGGCTACACCTTC.

V and J are TRBV28 and TRBJ2-1; TRBD1 agrees at 7 bases. V lost 11 bases to trimming and J lost 8 bases; unmatched junction nucleotides: 12. This CDR3 region has 13 residues. Germline V CDR1 and CDR2: MDHEN, SYDVKM. The CDR3 sequence: CASLRGGFHEQFF. CDR3 coding DNA: TGTGCCTCACTAAGAGGGGGCTTCCATGAGCAGTTCTTC.

This clone came up a few times. The genes are TRBV12-5 and TRBJ2-7; D gene unclear. V was clipped by 4 bases and J by 2 bases, with 15 bases between them. Germline V CDR1 and CDR2: LGHNT, FRNRAP. This CDR3 has 15 residues. This CDR3 reads CASGSPTRYPYEQYF. The CDR3 bases are TGTGCTAGTGGTTCCCCTACACGATACCCCTACGAGCAGTACTTC.

The chain uses TRBV18 and TRBJ1-3; D remains ambiguous. CDR3 length: 15 amino acids. The V end was cut by 1 base, the J end by 4 bases, with 11 bases between. The germline V gene encodes CDR1 KGHSH and CDR2 LQKENI. The CDR3 loop is CASSPQGPGGNTIYF. As DNA, the CDR3 is TGTGCCAGCTCACCACAAGGGCCGGGAGGAAACACCATATATTTT.

V and J are TRBV7-7 and TRBJ2-3; D gene ambiguous. The CDR3 covers 13 residues. Germline V gene sequence: CDR1 SSHAT, CDR2 FNYEAQ (reference sequence). V was pared by 1 base and J by 6 bases, with 8 bases between. CDR3 amino acids: CASSLEYFDTQYF. The CDR3 nucleotides read TGTGCCAGCAGCTTAGAATACTTCGATACGCAGTATTTT.

J is TRBJ2-2 and V is TRBV11-3, with unresolved D. The CDR3 is made up of 14 amino acids. The germline gives CDR1 SGHNT, CDR2 YENEEA. The germline V and J ends were trimmed by 5 bases and 5 bases, with 12 bases remaining between them. The CDR3 coding sequence is TGTGCCAGCAGCCCCAGGTCCTCGACCGGGGAGCTGTTTTTT. This sequence encodes CASSPRSSTGELFF.

The table lists this clone with a few counts. Its ends do not fully match the called genes, so a read error is possible. This chain connects TRBV7-7 to TRBJ2-5; 7 positions agree with TRBD2. This CDR3 is built from 15 residues. Germline V lookup: CDR1 SSHAT, CDR2 FNYEAQ (reference sequence). Here the CDR3 DNA reads TGTGCTAGCAGCACCGGACGGGGGGTTCGAGAGACCCAGTACTTC. The encoded protein is CASSTGRGVRETQYF.

The CDR3 protein is CASSLTGGGGTEAFF. CDR3 in DNA: TGTGCCAGCAGCTTAACAGGAGGGGGGGGCACTGAAGCTTTCTTT. This rearrangement joins TRBV7-9 to TRBJ1-1, with D perhaps matching TRBD1 (6 bases). Trimming took off 2 bases at V and 4 bases at J, with 14 bases between the two ends. Germline CDR1 reads SEHNR; CDR2 reads FQNEAQ (reference sequence). The CDR3 runs 15 residues. Based on the CDR3 plus reference TRBV7-9 and TRBJ1-1, the full variable domain is DTGVSQNPRHKITKRGQNVTFRCDPISEHNRLYWYRQTLGQGPEFLTYFQNEAQLEKSRLLSDRFSAERPKGSFSTLEIQRTEQGDSAMYLCASSLTGGGGTEAFFGQGTRLTVV.

The chain couples TRBV29-1 to TRBJ2-3, with no clear D. CDR1 and CDR2 from the germline V gene are SQVTM and ANQGSEA. This CDR3 is 11 amino acids long. V was clipped by 8 bases and J by 6 bases, with 12 bases between them. CDR3 loop: CSPKVWDTQYF. The CDR3 DNA reads as TGCAGCCCGAAGGTATGGGATACGCAGTATTTT.

The CDR3 nucleotides are TGTGCCAGCGTTAGAAAAAAGGACGAGTCCTACGAGCAGTACTTC. It encodes CASVRKKDESYEQYF. This chain uses TRBV2 with TRBJ2-7, with D unresolved. With 8 bases removed from V and 1 base from J, the gap between germline ends came to 18 bases. CDR1 and CDR2 from the germline V gene are SNHLY and FYNNEI. CDR3 size: 15 residues.

This rearrangement joins TRBV19 to TRBJ2-1; 9 nucleotides align to TRBD1. Trimming took 9 bases from V and 1 from J; bases not matched to a gene: 7. The germline V gene has CDR1 LNHDA and CDR2 SQIVND (reference sequence). The CDR3 runs 15 residues. In nucleotides, the CDR3 is TGTGCCAGCGTCGGGACAGGGAAGTCCTACAATGAGCAGTTCTTC. Translated: CASVGTGKSYNEQFF.

The chain recombines TRBV28 with TRBJ2-5, with D perhaps matching TRBD2 (6 bases). The germline V gene has CDR1 MDHEN and CDR2 SYDVKM. V lost 5 bases to trimming and J lost 5 bases, with 15 bases between them. This CDR3 is 14 amino acids long. CDR3 in amino acids: CASSPAGRRETQYF. CDR3 nucleotides: TGTGCCAGCAGTCCCGCAGGGAGGAGGGAGACCCAGTACTTC. Full variable domain (rest looked up from reference TRBV28 and TRBJ2-5): DVKVTQSSRYLVKRTGEKVFLECVQDMDHENMFWYRQDPGLGLRLIYFSYDVKMKEKGDIPEGYSVSREKKERFSLILESASTNQTSMYLCASSPAGRRETQYFGPGTRLLVL.

V and J are TRBV15 and TRBJ1-1; D gene unclear. The CDR3 covers 13 residues. CDR1 and CDR2 (germline): LNHNV, YYDKDF (reference sequence). Trimming stripped 5 bases from V and 11 bases from J, with 18 bases between. The CDR3: CATSPRPAERAFF. In nucleotides, the CDR3 is TGTGCCACCAGCCCGAGGCCCGCGGAGCGGGCTTTCTTT.

This clone was seen just once. This chain uses TRBV5-1 with TRBJ2-5; D is tentatively TRBD1 or TRBD2 (5 bases each). V lost 0 bases and J 7 bases, leaving 16 bases between the germline ends. Germline values: CDR1 SGHRS, CDR2 YFSETQ. The CDR3 consists of 15 residues. The CDR3 coding sequence is TGCGCCAGCAGCTTGGAAGGGACGGGGCCTCTGACCCAGTACTTC. This translates into CASSLEGTGPLTQYF.

The chain is built from TRBV5-6 and TRBJ2-1, with 9 bases lining up with TRBD1. V was pared by 3 bases and J by 4 bases, with 5 bases of the junction left unmatched. The germline gives CDR1 SGHDT, CDR2 YYEEEE. CDR3 length: 15 amino acids. In nucleotides, the CDR3 is TGTGCCAGCAGCTCGGACAGGGGAGAATACAATGAGCAGTTCTTC. Amino acids: CASSSDRGEYNEQFF. The full variable domain, its missing parts supplied by reference TRBV5-6 and TRBJ2-1, is DAGVTQSPTHLIKTRGQQVTLRCSPKSGHDTVSWYQQALGQGPQFIFQYYEEEERQRGNFPDRFSGHQFPNYSSELNVNALLLGDSALYLCASSSDRGEYNEQFFGPGTRLTVL.

Concerning this clone itself: Mismatch with germline at one junction end may stem from a read error. The rearrangement links TRBV6-1 to TRBJ2-7; D gene uncertain. Germline-derived CDR1 and CDR2 are MNHNS and SASEGT. This CDR3 region has 11 residues. This chain's CDR3 is CASGDGYEQYF. The CDR3 DNA reads as TGTGCCAGCGGTGACGGCTACGAGCAGTACTTC.

V and J are TRBV7-8 and TRBJ2-1, with 7 bases identical to TRBD2. Germline V gene lookup returns CDR1 SGHVS and CDR2 FQNEAQ. The CDR3 runs 15 residues. Losses at the gene ends were 5 bases for V and 0 bases for J; bases not matched to a gene: 4. The CDR3 protein is CASSRGGSSYNEQFF. The CDR3 DNA is TGTGCCAGCAGCCGGGGAGGGAGCTCCTACAATGAGCAGTTCTTC.

The chain uses TRBV6-6 and TRBJ2-2; no clear D gene. Germline CDR1 MNHNY, CDR2 SVGAGI (reference sequence). CDR3 size: 16 residues. Trimming took 0 bases from V and 3 from J, leaving 11 bases between them. CDR3 bases: TGTGCCAGCAGTTACTCATCGGGCCCCTACACCGGGGAGCTGTTTTTT. Amino acid sequence: CASSYSSGPYTGELFF.

The gene calls are TRBV18 and TRBJ2-3; D remains ambiguous. The CDR3 runs 14 residues. Germline loops: CDR1 KGHSH, CDR2 LQKENI. V was shortened by 2 bases and J by 6 bases, with 12 bases between the two germline ends. For the CDR3, the DNA is TGTGCCAGCTCACCAGTTGATTGGCTTGATACGCAGTATTTT. As protein: CASSPVDWLDTQYF.

This clone was observed a handful of times. The DNA for the CDR3 is TGTGCCAGCACCCTGACAGGGATGAATTCACCCCTCCACTTT. It yields the protein CASTLTGMNSPLHF. The chain joins TRBV11-1 to TRBJ1-6; the match to TRBD1 covers 7 bases. V shed 7 bases, J shed 7 bases, and the junction held 7 bases outside the gene matches. The CDR3 runs to 14 residues. The germline V gene has CDR1 SGHAT and CDR2 FQDESV (reference sequence).